Here is one T cell receptor beta chain with its context. This sample stems from a study of cytomegalovirus exposure and HLA in healthy donors. The CDR3 spans 14 residues. V was clipped by 1 base and J by 0 bases, with 7 bases between them. Germline CDR1 and CDR2: MNHNS and SASEGT. The primer mix had 60 Vbeta and 13 Jbeta primers. Clones were read by immunoSEQ multiplex PCR, and TCRdb kept only the in-frame ones, dropping some. The sample yields 100,000 to 150,000 clones, roughly 82% seen once. This chain connects TRBV6-1 to TRBJ2-7; D gene unclear. This sequence was found in a male donor in good health and CMV-seropositive. Sequencing input: PBMCs. The CDR3 nucleotides are TGTGCCAGCAGTGAAGGTCCTTCCTCCTACGAGCAGTACTTC. Translation gives CASSEGPSSYEQYF.